This T cell receptor beta chain was identified in a study of breast tumors, draining lymph nodes, adjacent tissues. Each CDR3 protein gets one entry after TCRdb re-called the multiplex PCR reads with MiXCR. The table has about 63,000 distinct CDR3 sequences, roughly 50% seen once. This clonotype was seen only once. Its antigen is currently unknown. The germline V gene encodes CDR1 SQVTM and CDR2 ANQGSEA. The CDR3 extends over 13 amino acids. V was clipped by 1 base and J by 2 bases; unmatched bases: 0. Study conclusions and caveats: That most tumor T cells come from lymph nodes remained unproven. Luminal-like breast cancer showed significantly greater tumor-nontumor repertoire similarity than basal-like breast cancer did. Compared with lymph nodes, tumors were less diverse; compared with nontumor tissue, more.

Sequenced sample: breast tumor tissue. The receptor comes from a female donor with breast cancer. Some clones in this sample may be carry-over from other donors' samples. The rearrangement uses TRBV29-1 and TRBJ1-2; 8 bases line up with TRBD1. This chain's CDR3 is CSVEGTGNYGYTF. CDR3 coding DNA: TGCAGCGTTGAAGGGACAGGGAACTATGGCTACACCTTC.